This T cell receptor beta chain was documented in a study of shared clonotypes between healthy human individuals. TCRdb's table, derived via immunoSEQ multiplex PCR, lists solely in-frame clones and lacks some. The data show 640,000 or so clones, with approximately 79% seen just once and under 2% held by the top ten. V dropped 4 bases and J dropped 4 bases, with 11 bases sitting between them. This CDR3 has 13 amino acids. Germline lookup yields CDR1 SGHRS and CDR2 YFSETQ. This clonotype originated in a woman aged 25 to 39 in good health. This rearrangement joins TRBV5-1 to TRBJ2-5; unclear D gene. Material for sequencing was memory CD4+ T cells sorted from blood. The sample's subset: CD45RA-negative fraction. The CDR3 sequence: CASSRQLGETQYF. CDR3 nucleotides: TGCGCCAGCAGCAGACAACTCGGAGAGACCCAGTACTTC.